This T cell receptor (beta chain) originates from a study of blood T cells in healthy people across ages. Points from the study as a whole: Higher diversity, along with more naive CD4+ cells, distinguished long-lived donors from aged donors.

A remark on this clonotype: The antigen is undetermined.

The J segment lost 11 bases and the V segment lost 5 bases, leaving 13 bases of the junction unmatched. From germline, CDR1 is MNHEY and CDR2 SVGEGT. This CDR3 is 14 amino acids long. PCR was performed a second time for roughly 7 to 11 cycles using a sample-barcoded 5' primer and a J-beta primer mix. A template-switch adaptor with 12 random nucleotides tagged each cDNA molecule. One entry per CDR3 protein, called by TCRdb with MiXCR from the 5' RACE reads. The sample contains approximately 1,100,000 distinct CDR3 sequences, 40% to 45% of which appear only once. This chain joins TRBV6-2 or TRBV6-3 and TRBJ2-7, with 9 positions matching TRBD2. This TCR derives from a woman aged 55 to 70 in good health. Sample: blood. The CDR3 reads CASSPDNLAGREYF. CDR3 nucleotides: TGTGCCAGCAGTCCCGACAATCTAGCGGGAAGGGAGTACTTC.